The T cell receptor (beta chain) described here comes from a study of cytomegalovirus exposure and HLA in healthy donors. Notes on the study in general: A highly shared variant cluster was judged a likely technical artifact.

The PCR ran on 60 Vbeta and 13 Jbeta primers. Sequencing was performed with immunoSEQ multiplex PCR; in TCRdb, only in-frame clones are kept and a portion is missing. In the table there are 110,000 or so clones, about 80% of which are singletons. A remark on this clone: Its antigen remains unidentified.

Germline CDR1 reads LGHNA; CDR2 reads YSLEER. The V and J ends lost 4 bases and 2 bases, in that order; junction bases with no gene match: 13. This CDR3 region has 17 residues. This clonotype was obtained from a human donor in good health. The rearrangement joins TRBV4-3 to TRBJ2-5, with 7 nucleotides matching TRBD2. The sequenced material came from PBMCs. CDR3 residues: CASSLHGQGAGQETQYF. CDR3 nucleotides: TGCGCCAGCAGCCTCCACGGGCAGGGAGCGGGGCAAGAGACCCAGTACTTC.